These 32 T cell receptor beta chains were all obtained from the same sample, sequenced in a study of blood T cell repertoires in COVID-19. Assay used: immunoSEQ multiplex PCR; TCRdb lists only in-frame clones, some missing. The data show some 180,000 clones, 65% to 85% seen once. Sequenced material: peripheral blood. These receptors were taken from a woman aged 70 to 79 who had recovered from COVID-19.

This rearrangement joins TRBV5-1 to TRBJ2-1; D is uncertain. The length of the CDR3 is 15 residues. Germline V gene lookup returns CDR1 SGHRS and CDR2 YFSETQ. V dropped 4 bases and J dropped 6 bases, with 17 bases sitting between them. CDR3 sequence: CASSPRVAPGNEQFF. The CDR3 region has the DNA TGCGCCAGCAGCCCCCGCGTAGCCCCCGGCAATGAGCAGTTCTTC.

Written as DNA, the CDR3 is TGCGCCAGCAGCCAGAGGGCAGGGGAGAGGGATGAAGCTTTCTTT. It is translated as CASSQRAGERDEAFF. This chain connects TRBV4-1 to TRBJ1-1; D is possibly TRBD1 (6 bases). This CDR3 is 15 amino acids long. V lost 3 bases to trimming and J lost 7 bases, with 18 bases between them. CDR1 is MGHRA and CDR2 is YSYEKL in the germline V gene.

The chain links TRBV28 to TRBJ1-4; 7 bases align to TRBD1. Unmatched junction bases numbered 12, after V lost 5 bases and J lost 0 bases. Germline V gives CDR1 MDHEN, CDR2 SYDVKM. The CDR3 consists of 18 residues. CDR3 in DNA: TGTGCCAGCAGTCGGGACAGAACCTATGCTGCAACTAATGAAAAACTGTTTTTT. This encodes CASSRDRTYAATNEKLFF.

This chain uses TRBV7-9 with TRBJ2-7, with 9 positions matching TRBD2. The germline gives CDR1 SEHNR, CDR2 FQNEAQ (reference sequence). Trimming removed 5 bases from V and 0 bases from J; junction bases left unmatched: 5. This CDR3 spans 15 amino acids. The CDR3 reads CASSPLTSGSYEQYF. For the CDR3, the DNA is TGTGCCAGCAGCCCCCTGACTAGCGGCTCCTACGAGCAGTACTTC.

The chain carries TRBV28 and TRBJ2-7, with 8 bases that match TRBD2. The junction had 9 bases not matched to a gene; V was cut back by 2 bases and J by 6 bases. The CDR3 is 15 residues long. Per the germline V gene, CDR1 is MDHEN and CDR2 is SYDVKM. The CDR3 loop reads CASSLVPGLAGEQYF. CDR3 DNA: TGTGCCAGCAGTTTAGTCCCCGGACTAGCCGGCGAGCAGTACTTC.

This chain links TRBV11-2 with TRBJ2-7, with 14 bases fitting TRBD2. Germline lookup yields CDR1 SGHAT and CDR2 FQNNGV. V lost 4 bases, J lost 6 bases, and 8 bases stayed unmatched. CDR3 length: 16 residues. The DNA for the CDR3 is TGTGCCAGCAGCTCCCTTAAGGGACTAGCGGGAGTCGAGCAGTACTTC. Amino acids: CASSSLKGLAGVEQYF.

The V and J genes are TRBV18 and TRBJ1-3; TRBD1 matches at 8 bases. The CDR3 totals 16 residues. From germline, CDR1 is KGHSH and CDR2 LQKENI. The V segment lost 3 bases and the J segment 0 bases; nucleotides outside the gene matches: 4. The CDR3 DNA is TGTGCCAGCTCACCGGGACAGGCGAACTCTGGAAACACCATATATTTT. Translating it yields CASSPGQANSGNTIYF.

The chain couples TRBV28 to TRBJ1-5; tentatively, D is TRBD1 (6 bases). The V gene's germline CDR1 is MDHEN and CDR2 SYDVKM. V was cut by 8 bases and J by 1 base, with 18 bases left in between. The CDR3 extends over 16 amino acids. CDR3 loop: CASLLGGALSNQPQHF. The CDR3 DNA reads as TGTGCCAGCCTGCTCGGGGGGGCGTTGAGCAATCAGCCCCAGCATTTT.

The chain recombines TRBV27 with TRBJ2-5, with a weak D call TRBD1 (6 bases). This CDR3 is 14 amino acids long. Germline CDR1 and CDR2: MNHEY and SMNVEV (reference sequence). V was pared by 10 bases and J by 1 base, with 16 bases between. The CDR3 spells CATSPRGFQETQYF. CDR3 coding DNA: TGTGCCACCTCTCCCAGGGGCTTCCAAGAGACCCAGTACTTC.

V and J are TRBV4-3 and TRBJ2-7; 8 bases fit TRBD1. This CDR3 is built from 17 residues. The V segment lost 0 bases and the J segment 4 bases; nucleotides outside the gene matches: 11. Germline CDR1 LGHNA, CDR2 YSLEER. This CDR3 reads CASSQDSGQGAGYEQYF. Here the CDR3 DNA reads TGCGCCAGCAGCCAAGATTCTGGGCAGGGGGCCGGGTACGAGCAGTACTTC.

The chain joins TRBV19 to TRBJ2-7; a weak D match, TRBD2 (5 bases). Germline V gene sequence: CDR1 LNHDA, CDR2 SQIVND (reference sequence). The CDR3 has 13 amino acids. Trimming removed 6 bases from V and 3 bases from J, with 12 bases in between. CDR3 in DNA: TGTGCCAGTAGCACGGCCCGGGGCTACGAGCAGTACTTC. It translates to CASSTARGYEQYF.

Only one count was recorded for this clone. The chain couples TRBV2 to TRBJ1-2, with 10 bases matching TRBD1. Germline V gives CDR1 SNHLY, CDR2 FYNNEI. This CDR3 spans 15 amino acids. The ends lost 10 bases at V and 0 bases at J; junction bases unmatched: 8. In DNA form, the CDR3 reads TGTGCCACGGGAGGACAGGGGGGCACTAACTATGGCTACACCTTC. This gives the protein CATGGQGGTNYGYTF.

The chain is built from TRBV3-1 (or the pseudogene TRBV3-2) and TRBJ2-7; 12 nucleotides match TRBD2. The CDR3 is made up of 16 amino acids. CDR1 and CDR2 (germline): LGHDT, YNNKEL (reference sequence). V trimming: 4 bases; J trimming: 7 bases; junction bases outside the gene matches: 11. The CDR3 reads CASSPTASGGAREQYF. CDR3 nucleotide sequence: TGTGCCAGCAGCCCCACGGCTAGCGGGGGGGCGCGGGAGCAGTACTTC.

The V and J genes are TRBV19 and TRBJ1-4; 8 positions match TRBD1. The CDR3 covers 16 residues. Germline trimming cut 4 bases from V and 7 bases from J; bases unmatched to any gene: 11. Germline CDR1 LNHDA, CDR2 SQIVND (reference sequence). The CDR3 loop reads CASSTAHRGGIEKLFF. For the CDR3, the DNA is TGTGCCAGTAGTACCGCACACAGGGGGGGAATTGAAAAACTGTTTTTT.

The chain employs TRBV6-6 and TRBJ1-2; 9 positions agree with TRBD1. The CDR3 extends over 16 amino acids. Losses at the gene ends were 6 bases for V and 4 bases for J; bases not matched to a gene: 12. Per germline, CDR1 MNHNY and CDR2 SVGAGI (reference sequence). For the CDR3, the DNA is TGTGCCAGCAGCCCCAACAGGGGGCGGTTGGGCTATGGCTACACCTTC. It translates to CASSPNRGRLGYGYTF.

This clone appeared once. The chain carries TRBV28 and TRBJ1-5, with 7 nucleotides matching TRBD1. CDR1 MDHEN and CDR2 SYDVKM come from the germline V gene. The CDR3 is made up of 16 amino acids. J gave up 7 bases and V 7 bases, and 16 bases lay outside the gene matches. CDR3 nucleotides: TGTGCCAGCACTCCCCCTGGGCAGGGGGTTGGGCAGCCCCAGCATTTT. Its translation: CASTPPGQGVGQPQHF. Variable domain in full (rest from reference TRBV28 and TRBJ1-5): DVKVTQSSRYLVKRTGEKVFLECVQDMDHENMFWYRQDPGLGLRLIYFSYDVKMKEKGDIPEGYSVSREKKERFSLILESASTNQTSMYLCASTPPGQGVGQPQHFGDGTRLSIL.

The gene calls are TRBV7-8 and TRBJ2-1; perhaps TRBD2 as D (6 bases). Germline V gives CDR1 SGHVS, CDR2 FQNEAQ. The V gene lost 8 bases and the J gene lost 0 bases, with 23 bases spanning the gap. The CDR3 is 18 residues long. CDR3 in amino acids: CASFGPGVGASSYNEQFF. CDR3 nucleotide sequence: TGTGCCAGCTTTGGGCCGGGGGTTGGCGCAAGCTCCTACAATGAGCAGTTCTTC.

The V call is TRBV5-1, the J call TRBJ2-1; the match to TRBD1 covers 7 bases. Germline lookup yields CDR1 SGHRS and CDR2 YFSETQ. The CDR3 is 14 amino acids. J was trimmed by 2 bases and V by 4 bases; bases with no gene match: 3. The CDR3: CASSKTGPYNEQFF. DNA of the CDR3: TGCGCCAGCAGCAAGACAGGGCCCTACAATGAGCAGTTCTTC. The complete variable domain, with remaining parts taken from reference TRBV5-1 and TRBJ2-1, reads KAGVTQTPRYLIKTRGQQVTLSCSPISGHRSVSWYQQTPGQGLQFLFEYFSETQRNKGNFPGRFSGRQFSNSRSEMNVSTLELGDSALYLCASSKTGPYNEQFFGPGTRLTVL.

J is TRBJ1-3 and V is TRBV11-2; D unresolved. The CDR3 is made up of 12 amino acids. Trimming took 7 bases from V and 0 from J, leaving 4 bases between them. The germline gives CDR1 SGHAT, CDR2 FQNNGV. CDR3: CASTSSGNTIYF. DNA of the CDR3: TGTGCCAGCACCTCCTCTGGAAACACCATATATTTT.

V is TRBV30 and J is TRBJ1-2; 8 bases line up with TRBD1. V trimming: 2 bases; J trimming: 4 bases; junction bases outside the gene matches: 15. In germline, CDR1 is GTSNPN, CDR2 SVGIG (reference sequence). CDR3 length equals 17 residues. The CDR3 spells CAWSPRTGRSTGYGYTF. Here the CDR3 DNA reads TGTGCCTGGAGTCCCCGGACAGGGCGTAGCACTGGCTATGGCTACACCTTC.

V and J are TRBV7-2 and TRBJ2-2; possible D gene TRBD2, 6 bases. The CDR3 is 16 amino acids. V was clipped by 2 bases and J by 3 bases, with 13 bases between them. Germline-derived CDR1 and CDR2 are SGHTA and FQGNSA. This chain's CDR3 is CASSLNPAGHTGELFF. The DNA for the CDR3 is TGTGCCAGCAGCTTAAATCCAGCGGGCCACACCGGGGAGCTGTTTTTT.

V gene TRBV10-1 combines with J gene TRBJ1-2; no definite D call. Germline V CDR1 and CDR2: WNHNN, SYGVQD (reference sequence). This CDR3 is 13 amino acids long. V was shortened by 0 bases and J by 4 bases, with 6 bases between the two germline ends. DNA of the CDR3: TGCGCCAGCAGTGAGTCGATGGCCTATGGCTACACCTTC. It translates to CASSESMAYGYTF.

The CDR3 nucleotides are TGTGCCAGCACCCTCCCGGGGACCGGGGAGCTGTTTTTT. Its translation: CASTLPGTGELFF. The chain uses TRBV5-4 and TRBJ2-2; D may be TRBD2 (5 bases). The CDR3 extends over 13 amino acids. V dropped 6 bases and J dropped 5 bases, with 11 bases sitting between them. The V gene's germline CDR1 is SGHNT and CDR2 YYREEE (reference sequence).

The chain carries TRBV4-1 and TRBJ2-5, with 8 bases identical to TRBD2. J gave up 5 bases and V 1 base, and 6 bases lay outside the gene matches. The CDR3 totals 15 residues. The V gene's germline CDR1 is MGHRA and CDR2 YSYEKL. CDR3 nucleotide sequence: TGCGCCAGCAGCCAAGGGACGGGGGGGCCGGAGACCCAGTACTTC. This sequence encodes CASSQGTGGPETQYF.

A word on this clone: One end of the junction does not line up with germline, which may come from a read error. The chain is built from TRBV24-1 and TRBJ2-5, with 7 nucleotides matching TRBD1. The CDR3 has 14 amino acids. CDR1 is KGHDR and CDR2 is SFDVKD in the germline V gene. This CDR3 reads CATSDLRWDRGLHF. The DNA of the CDR3 is TGTGCCACCAGTGATTTGAGGTGGGACAGAGGCCTCCACTTC.

The chain employs TRBV13 and TRBJ2-7; 7 nucleotides match TRBD1. Per germline, CDR1 PRHDT and CDR2 FYEKMQ (reference sequence). The CDR3 runs 17 residues. Losses at the gene ends were 0 bases for V and 6 bases for J; bases not matched to a gene: 14. The CDR3 DNA reads TGTGCCAGCAGCTTAGGCCTACGCCGGGACAGCGCGTCCGAGCAGTACTTC. This translates into CASSLGLRRDSASEQYF. Using reference TRBV13 and TRBJ2-7 for the parts outside the CDR3, the full variable domain is AAGVIQSPRHLIKEKRETATLKCYPIPRHDTVYWYQQGPGQDPQFLISFYEKMQSDKGSIPDRFSAQQFSDYHSELNMSSLELGDSALYFCASSLGLRRDSASEQYFGPGTRLTVT.

A few counts support this clone. The rearrangement uses TRBV7-9 and TRBJ1-1; TRBD1 is a possible D gene (5 bases). CDR1 and CDR2 (germline): SEHNR, FQNEAQ (reference sequence). The CDR3 is 15 residues long. V lost 0 bases, J lost 1 base, and 9 bases lay in between. Here the CDR3 DNA reads TGTGCCAGCAGCTTAGCCCGGGGGGAGAACACTGAAGCTTTCTTT. This translates into CASSLARGENTEAFF.

As regards this clone: This may arise from a read error, as a much more abundant clone is one base away. Different DNA sequences within this sample yield the same CDR3. The rearrangement joins TRBV3-1 (or the pseudogene TRBV3-2) to TRBJ1-3; 8 nucleotides match TRBD1. The length of the CDR3 is 14 residues. Germline CDR1 reads LGHDT; CDR2 reads YNNKEL (reference sequence). J gave up 4 bases and V 4 bases, and 3 bases lay outside the gene matches. The CDR3 region has the DNA TGTGCCAGCAGCCCCCGGGACAGGGGAAACACCATATATTTT. Protein sequence: CASSPRDRGNTIYF.

The chain has TRBV29-1 and TRBJ2-2; D is unclear. With 7 bases removed from V and 2 bases from J, the gap between germline ends came to 11 bases. The germline gives CDR1 SQVTM, CDR2 ANQGSEA. This CDR3 region has 13 residues. In DNA form, the CDR3 reads TGCAGCGCCAAAGCCCCAAACACCGGGGAGCTGTTTTTT. Translating gives CSAKAPNTGELFF.

The rearrangement uses TRBV7-8 and TRBJ2-2; a possible D gene is TRBD1 (5 bases). V was pared by 5 bases and J by 1 base, with 11 bases between. In germline, CDR1 is SGHVS, CDR2 FQNEAQ. The CDR3 is 15 amino acids. The CDR3 region is CASSPHGQNTGELFF. In nucleotides, the CDR3 is TGTGCCAGCAGCCCCCATGGACAGAACACCGGGGAGCTGTTTTTT.

V and J are TRBV4-1 and TRBJ1-5, with 8 nucleotides matching TRBD1. CDR1 and CDR2 from the germline V gene are MGHRA and YSYEKL. The CDR3 covers 15 residues. V was clipped by 4 bases and J by 2 bases; unmatched bases: 4. The CDR3 region is CASSPGQGRNQPQHF. The CDR3 bases are TGCGCCAGCAGCCCCGGACAGGGCCGCAATCAGCCCCAGCATTTT.

The genes are TRBV6-5 and TRBJ2-4, with 8 bases lining up with TRBD1. Germline V CDR1 and CDR2: MNHEY, SVGAGI. The CDR3 extends over 14 amino acids. V lost 6 bases to trimming and J lost 6 bases; unmatched junction nucleotides: 7. In DNA, the CDR3 is TGTGCCAGCAGCCAGTCGGGGACAGGAAACATTCAGTACTTC. Protein sequence: CASSQSGTGNIQYF.